The 31 T cell receptor beta chains in this list originate from one sample, sequenced in a study of shared clonotypes between healthy human individuals. CD8 cells classed as naive were CD45RO-negative and positively selected for CCR7, excluding terminally differentiated effector memory CD45RA+ cells. TCRdb's copy holds only in-frame clones and misses some; the assay was immunoSEQ multiplex PCR. The sample lists hundreds of thousands of clones, about 95% occurring once. Sample: naive CD8+ T cells sorted from blood. The receptor set was obtained from a woman aged 25 to 39 in good health.

The chain couples TRBV2 to TRBJ1-5, with D perhaps matching TRBD1 (6 bases). Germline V lookup: CDR1 SNHLY, CDR2 FYNNEI. V lost 3 bases to trimming and J lost 3 bases, with 18 bases between them. The CDR3 loop spans 17 amino acids. CDR3 sequence (DNA): TGTGCCAGCAGTGATCGGACAGTGAAGAAATTCAATCAGCCCCAGCATTTT. Encoded protein: CASSDRTVKKFNQPQHF. The full variable domain, its missing parts supplied by reference TRBV2 and TRBJ1-5, is EPEVTQTPSHQVTQMGQEVILRCVPISNHLYFYWYRQILGQKVEFLVSFYNNEISEKSEIFDDQFSVERPDGSNFTLKIRSTKLEDSAMYFCASSDRTVKKFNQPQHFGDGTRLSIL.

The genes are TRBV5-6 and TRBJ2-5; the match to TRBD2 covers 10 bases. This CDR3 has 15 amino acids. CDR1 is SGHDT and CDR2 is YYEEEE in the germline V gene. V lost 2 bases and J lost 5; bases outside the gene matches: 6. The CDR3, as DNA: TGTGCCAGCAGCTTAGCGGGAGGGCCTGGGGAGACCCAGTACTTC. This gives the protein CASSLAGGPGETQYF.

The V gene is TRBV14, the J gene TRBJ2-1; TRBD1 or TRBD2 may be the D gene (6 bases each). This CDR3 region has 12 residues. Trimming shortened V by 1 base and J by 13 bases, and 11 bases separated the two germline ends. CDR1 is SGHDN, CDR2 FVKESK, per germline. Here the CDR3 reads CASSQGGAPQFF. CDR3 nucleotide sequence: TGTGCCAGCAGCCAAGGGGGGGCCCCCCAGTTCTTC.

V is TRBV7-9 and J is TRBJ1-4, with unresolved D. With 1 base removed from V and 1 base from J, the gap between germline ends came to 4 bases. The CDR3 runs 14 residues. CDR1 and CDR2 from the germline V gene are SEHNR and FQNEAQ (reference sequence). CDR3 region: CASSLGGTNEKLFF. The CDR3 DNA reads as TGTGCCAGCAGCTTAGGGGGAACTAATGAAAAACTGTTTTTT.

This chain joins TRBV5-4 and TRBJ2-1; 12 bases align to TRBD2. This CDR3 is 15 amino acids long. Germline V gene lookup returns CDR1 SGHNT and CDR2 YYREEE (reference sequence). V shed 4 bases and J 4 bases; nucleotides not matched to a gene: 3. Here the CDR3 DNA reads TGTGCCAGCAGCCTTCTAGCGGGAGGGTACAATGAGCAGTTCTTC. Translated: CASSLLAGGYNEQFF. Variable domain in full (rest from reference TRBV5-4 and TRBJ2-1): ETGVTQSPTHLIKTRGQQVTLRCSSQSGHNTVSWYQQALGQGPQFIFQYYREEENGRGNFPPRFSGLQFPNYSSELNVNALELDDSALYLCASSLLAGGYNEQFFGPGTRLTVL.

For the CDR3, the DNA is TGTGCCAGCAGTTACCACGTACAGGGGGAAGGAGATGGCTACACCTTC. It encodes CASSYHVQGEGDGYTF. The V call is TRBV6-6, the J call TRBJ1-2, with 8 bases that match TRBD1. CDR1 and CDR2 from the germline V gene are MNHNY and SVGAGI (reference sequence). The CDR3 has 16 amino acids. With V trimmed by 2 bases and J by 6 bases, 11 bases remained unmatched.

The chain combines TRBV5-5 with TRBJ1-3; D is perhaps TRBD1 (5 bases). The V gene's germline CDR1 is SGHKS and CDR2 YYEKEE (reference sequence). This CDR3 is 15 amino acids long. V lost 2 bases, J lost 2 bases, and 11 bases lay in between. CDR3 bases: TGTGCCAGCAGCTTATCAGGGACCCCTGGAAACACCATATATTTT. Translating gives CASSLSGTPGNTIYF.

V gene TRBV4-2 combines with J gene TRBJ2-3; 9 bases line up with TRBD2. Per the germline V gene, CDR1 is LGHNA and CDR2 is YNFKEQ. This CDR3 has 14 residues. The V segment lost 5 bases and the J segment 6 bases; nucleotides outside the gene matches: 6. The CDR3 loop reads CASSKSGRMDTQYF. CDR3 nucleotide sequence: TGTGCCAGCAGCAAGAGCGGGAGGATGGATACGCAGTATTTT.

V gene TRBV5-6 combines with J gene TRBJ2-5, with D tentatively TRBD1 (5 bases). There are 16 residues in the CDR3. The V end was cut by 0 bases, the J end by 1 base, with 13 bases between. The germline CDR1 and CDR2 sequences are SGHDT and YYEEEE. The CDR3 DNA reads TGTGCCAGCAGCTTGGATCCCAGCAGGGCCCAAGAGACCCAGTACTTC. Its translation is CASSLDPSRAQETQYF.

V and J are TRBV4-2 and TRBJ2-1; 9 bases are shared with TRBD1. V was clipped by 2 bases and J by 6 bases; unmatched bases: 2. The CDR3 covers 14 residues. Germline assignment: CDR1 LGHNA and CDR2 YNFKEQ. The CDR3 region is CASSQPGQGNEQFF. CDR3 DNA sequence: TGTGCCAGCAGCCAACCGGGACAGGGCAATGAGCAGTTCTTC.

The chain joins TRBV5-1 to TRBJ2-1; D is undetermined. The CDR3 loop spans 15 amino acids. The germline V and J ends were trimmed by 4 bases and 0 bases, with 11 bases remaining between them. Germline CDR1 reads SGHRS; CDR2 reads YFSETQ. CDR3 in DNA: TGCGCCAGCAGCGATAGCTTAAGCTCCTACAATGAGCAGTTCTTC. Translation gives CASSDSLSSYNEQFF.

The chain joins TRBV27 to TRBJ2-1; the match to TRBD2 covers 7 bases. The germline gives CDR1 MNHEY, CDR2 SMNVEV (reference sequence). Trimming removed 3 bases from V and 5 bases from J; junction bases left unmatched: 10. There are 16 residues in the CDR3. CDR3 protein: CASSFTSGLVHNEQFF. The CDR3 bases are TGTGCCAGCAGTTTCACCTCCGGACTAGTCCACAATGAGCAGTTCTTC.

The genes are TRBV19 and TRBJ2-3, with a tentative D call TRBD1 (6 bases). Looked up from germline, CDR1 is LNHDA and CDR2 is SQIVND (reference sequence). Trimming stripped 4 bases from V and 6 bases from J, with 11 bases between. The CDR3 contains 13 residues. As DNA, the CDR3 is TGTGCCAGTAGTACCTACAGGGCGGATACGCAGTATTTT. Encoded protein: CASSTYRADTQYF.

This sequence joins TRBV27 and TRBJ2-5; 7 nucleotides line up with TRBD2. Per germline, CDR1 MNHEY and CDR2 SMNVEV (reference sequence). The CDR3 loop spans 15 amino acids. J gave up 5 bases and V 5 bases, and 11 bases lay outside the gene matches. The chain's CDR3 is CASSPITSDRETQYF. CDR3 nucleotides: TGTGCCAGCAGTCCGATAACTAGCGACCGGGAGACCCAGTACTTC.

Written as DNA, the CDR3 is TGTGCCAGCAGTCTCACCCTAGTATCAAACACCATATATTTT. Protein product: CASSLTLVSNTIYF. The chain employs TRBV28 and TRBJ1-3; D remains unclear. Germline V CDR1 and CDR2: MDHEN, SYDVKM. There are 14 residues in the CDR3. With 5 bases removed from V and 6 bases from J, the gap between germline ends came to 14 bases.

The chain links TRBV27 to TRBJ2-7; TRBD2 agrees at 10 bases. The V and J ends lost 3 bases and 1 base, in that order; junction bases with no gene match: 6. There are 16 residues in the CDR3. From germline, CDR1 is MNHEY and CDR2 SMNVEV (reference sequence). The CDR3 coding sequence is TGTGCCAGCAGTTTTTCGAGCGGGAGGGTTTCCTACGAGCAGTACTTC. Translated, it gives CASSFSSGRVSYEQYF.

V usage is TRBV18 and J usage is TRBJ2-7, with a weak D call TRBD2 (6 bases). The CDR3 loop spans 14 amino acids. With 4 bases removed from V and 0 bases from J, the gap between germline ends came to 10 bases. Germline CDR1 reads KGHSH; CDR2 reads LQKENI. CDR3 in amino acids: CASSRGGISYEQYF. The DNA of the CDR3 is TGTGCCAGCTCACGTGGGGGGATCTCCTACGAGCAGTACTTC.

This chain joins TRBV4-1 and TRBJ1-5; unclear D gene. The V end lost 1 base, the J end lost 0 bases, and 16 bases lay between the germline ends. The CDR3 length is 18 residues. CDR1 and CDR2 from the germline V gene are MGHRA and YSYEKL. The DNA of the CDR3 is TGCGCCAGCAGCCAAGTTTCGTCGGTCGGGATTAGCAATCAGCCCCAGCATTTT. Translation gives CASSQVSSVGISNQPQHF.

The table lists this clone with a count of one. The CDR3 spells CASKTGNNEQFF. CDR3 coding DNA: TGTGCCAGTAAGACAGGGAATAATGAGCAGTTCTTC. The chain recombines TRBV7-9 with TRBJ2-1; 7 bases align to TRBD1. There are 12 residues in the CDR3. Per germline, CDR1 SEHNR and CDR2 FQNEAQ (reference sequence). The junction had 6 bases not matched to a gene; V was cut back by 9 bases and J by 7 bases.

The chain joins TRBV5-6 to TRBJ2-3, with 15 positions matching TRBD2. The germline gives CDR1 SGHDT, CDR2 YYEEEE. With V trimmed by 2 bases and J by 0 bases, 4 bases remained unmatched. This CDR3 region has 18 residues. The CDR3 DNA reads TGTGCCAGCAGCTTTTGGGGACTAGCGGGAGGAAGCACAGATACGCAGTATTTT. It yields the protein CASSFWGLAGGSTDTQYF.

Worth noting for this clone: Other DNA sequences in this specimen translate into the identical CDR3. This chain uses TRBV28 with TRBJ2-7, with TRBD2 identical over 8 bases. This CDR3 contains 14 residues. V gave up 6 bases and J gave up 5 bases; unmatched junction bases: 9. Per the germline V gene, CDR1 is MDHEN and CDR2 is SYDVKM. In DNA, the CDR3 is TGTGCCAGCAGATTCGGCCGGGGGGGTCACGAGCAGTACTTC. This translates into CASRFGRGGHEQYF.

The rearrangement joins TRBV27 to TRBJ1-1; D is undetermined. The V gene's germline CDR1 is MNHEY and CDR2 SMNVEV (reference sequence). V lost 3 bases and J lost 2, with 10 bases in between. The CDR3 covers 14 residues. CDR3 protein: CASSFASVNTEAFF. The DNA for the CDR3 is TGTGCCAGCAGTTTTGCCAGCGTTAACACTGAAGCTTTCTTT.

The V call is TRBV11-2, the J call TRBJ2-3, with D unresolved. The CDR3 covers 13 residues. V gave up 2 bases and J gave up 5 bases, with 8 bases separating them. The germline gives CDR1 SGHAT, CDR2 FQNNGV. The CDR3, as DNA: TGTGCCAGCAGCTTAAACTTCCTAGATACGCAGTATTTT. Translating gives CASSLNFLDTQYF.

The V gene is TRBV5-1, the J gene TRBJ2-7; 13 bases align to TRBD2. This CDR3 has 16 amino acids. Trimming removed 4 bases from V and 3 bases from J; junction bases left unmatched: 7. In germline, CDR1 is SGHRS, CDR2 YFSETQ. The CDR3 reads CASSPGLAGRLYEQYF. CDR3 coding DNA: TGCGCCAGCAGCCCGGGACTAGCGGGACGCCTCTACGAGCAGTACTTC.

The chain employs TRBV4-1 and TRBJ2-1; no firm D call. CDR3 length equals 12 residues. The V gene lost 4 bases and the J gene lost 7 bases, with 8 bases spanning the gap. Germline V gene data show CDR1 as MGHRA and CDR2 as YSYEKL. CDR3 amino acids: CASSPTWNEQFF. The CDR3 region has the DNA TGCGCCAGCAGCCCTACCTGGAATGAGCAGTTCTTC.

This chain connects TRBV6-5 to TRBJ2-1; TRBD2 is a possible D gene (6 bases). CDR3 size: 13 residues. V was trimmed by 0 bases and J by 12 bases, leaving 12 bases between them. CDR1 and CDR2 (germline): MNHEY, SVGAGI. The DNA of the CDR3 is TGTGCCAGCAGTTACTCGGGAGGTCCGGGGCAGTTCTTC. Translated, it gives CASSYSGGPGQFF.

J is TRBJ2-3 and V is TRBV13; tentative D call: TRBD1 (6 bases). V was shortened by 5 bases and J by 2 bases, with 8 bases between the two germline ends. This CDR3 is 13 amino acids long. Germline CDR1 and CDR2: PRHDT and FYEKMQ (reference sequence). The CDR3 here is CASSPGDTDTQYF. The CDR3 DNA sequence: TGTGCCAGCAGCCCAGGGGACACAGATACGCAGTATTTT.

The chain uses TRBV7-2 and TRBJ2-7, with 11 bases that match TRBD2. CDR1 is SGHTA, CDR2 FQGNSA, per germline. V dropped 0 bases and J dropped 0; count of bases not matched to a gene: 1. This CDR3 comprises 16 residues. CDR3 protein: CASSLAGTSGSYEQYF. CDR3 DNA: TGTGCCAGCAGCTTAGCGGGGACTAGCGGCTCCTACGAGCAGTACTTC.

The chain uses TRBV5-1 and TRBJ1-6; 10 bases are a match to TRBD1. CDR1 is SGHRS, CDR2 YFSETQ, per germline. V shed 2 bases, J shed 8 bases, and the junction held 10 bases outside the gene matches. The CDR3 runs to 17 residues. CDR3 bases: TGCGCCAGCAGCTTAGTGCCGACAGGGGGCGGGGATTCACCCCTCCACTTT. This encodes CASSLVPTGGGDSPLHF.

The count of this clone is one. CDR3 sequence reads: CASSKEQRIITDTQYF. CDR3 DNA sequence: TGTGCCAGCAGCAAAGAACAGCGCATCATCACAGATACGCAGTATTTT. This chain connects TRBV21-1 to TRBJ2-3. TRBV21-1 is reported as a pseudogene. The length of the CDR3 is 16 residues.

The V call is TRBV5-8, the J call TRBJ2-7; D is perhaps TRBD1 (8 bases). CDR1 SGHTS and CDR2 YDEGEE come from the germline V gene. The length of the CDR3 is 16 residues. The V end lost 7 bases, the J end lost 1 base, and 21 bases lay between the germline ends. The CDR3 reads CASSDRGLPLSYEQYF. The CDR3, as DNA: TGTGCCAGCTCCGACAGGGGACTACCCCTTTCCTACGAGCAGTACTTC.